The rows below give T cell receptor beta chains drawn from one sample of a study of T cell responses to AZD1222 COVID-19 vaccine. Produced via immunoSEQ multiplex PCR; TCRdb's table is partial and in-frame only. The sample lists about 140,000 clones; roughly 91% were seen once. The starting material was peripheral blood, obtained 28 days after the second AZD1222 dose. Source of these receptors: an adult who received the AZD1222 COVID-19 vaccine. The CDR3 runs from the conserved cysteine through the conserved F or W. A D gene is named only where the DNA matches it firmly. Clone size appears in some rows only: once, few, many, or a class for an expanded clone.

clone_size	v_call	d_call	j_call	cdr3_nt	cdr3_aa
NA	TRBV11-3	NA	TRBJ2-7	TGTGCCAGCAGCCAAAGAGGGTTTGGCGAGCAGTACTTC	CASSQRGFGEQYF
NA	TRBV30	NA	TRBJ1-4	TGTGCCTGGAGTCTCCTGGGGGGCACTGAAAAACTGTTTTTT	CAWSLLGGTEKLFF
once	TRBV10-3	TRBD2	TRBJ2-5	TGTGCCATCAGTGAGTCGAAGCGGGGGGGCCAAGAGACCCAGTACTTC	CAISESKRGGQETQYF
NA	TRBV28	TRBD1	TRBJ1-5	TGTGCCAGCAGTTCCGCCTCCCAGGGGGCAGGCAATCAGCCCCAGCATTTT	CASSSASQGAGNQPQHF
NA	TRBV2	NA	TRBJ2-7	TGTGCCAGCAGTCTAACCGGGACCCTTCAGCAGTACTTC	CASSLTGTLQQYF
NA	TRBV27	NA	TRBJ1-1	TGTGCCAGCAGCGGTACGGGCGGGTTGAGGTCTGAAGCTTTCTTT	CASSGTGGLRSEAFF
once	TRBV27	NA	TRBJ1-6	TGTGCCAGCAGCTGGAGCTCCTATAATTCACCCCTCCACTTT	CASSWSSYNSPLHF
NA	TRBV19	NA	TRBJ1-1	TGTGCCAGTAGTATACGACAGAACACTGAAGCTTTCTTT	CASSIRQNTEAFF
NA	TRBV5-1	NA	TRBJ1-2	TGCGCCAGCAGCATGGATAGGGGCAGATATGGCTACACCTTC	CASSMDRGRYGYTF
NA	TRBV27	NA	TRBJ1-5	TGTGCCAGCAGTTTCGCAGGGAATCAGCCCCAGCATTTT	CASSFAGNQPQHF
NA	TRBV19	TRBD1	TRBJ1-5	TGTGCCAGTAACCCCCGCGGATCAGGGGGTTATCAGCCCCAGCATTTT	CASNPRGSGGYQPQHF
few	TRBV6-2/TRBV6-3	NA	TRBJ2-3	TGTGCCAGCAGTTATCTTCCCCGGGGGGCCCCCTCAGATACGCAGTATTTT	CASSYLPRGAPSDTQYF
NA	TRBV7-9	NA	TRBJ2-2	TGTGCCAGCACTGGGAGTCAGAAAGAAACCGGGGAGCTGTTTTTT	CASTGSQKETGELFF
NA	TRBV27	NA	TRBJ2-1	TGTGCCAGCAGTTTTATAGGGCCGAACAATGAGCAGTTCTTC	CASSFIGPNNEQFF
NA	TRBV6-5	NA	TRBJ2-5	TGTGCCAGCAGTATAGGGGGTGGTGAAGAGACCCAGTACTTC	CASSIGGGEETQYF
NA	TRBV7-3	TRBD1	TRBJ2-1	TGTGCCAGCAGCTTGAGCGACAGGGGGCGAAATGAGCAGTTCTTC	CASSLSDRGRNEQFF
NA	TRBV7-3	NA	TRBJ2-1	TGTGCCAGCAGCTCGACAGCGCGCAATGAGCAGTTCTTC	CASSSTARNEQFF
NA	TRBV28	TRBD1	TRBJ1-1	TGTGCCAGCAGTAAACAGGGGGCCCTTGAAGCTTTCTTT	CASSKQGALEAFF